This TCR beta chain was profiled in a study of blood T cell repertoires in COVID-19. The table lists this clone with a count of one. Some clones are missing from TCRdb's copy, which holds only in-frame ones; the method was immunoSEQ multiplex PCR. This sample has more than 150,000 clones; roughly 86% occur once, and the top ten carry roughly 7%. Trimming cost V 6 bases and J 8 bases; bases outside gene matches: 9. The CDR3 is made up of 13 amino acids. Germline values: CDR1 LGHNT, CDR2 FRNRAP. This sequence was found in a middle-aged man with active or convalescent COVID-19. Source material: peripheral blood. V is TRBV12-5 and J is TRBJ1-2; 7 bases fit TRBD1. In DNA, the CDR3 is TGTGCTAGTGGCGTACAGGGGCGGGTGGGCTACACCTTC. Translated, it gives CASGVQGRVGYTF. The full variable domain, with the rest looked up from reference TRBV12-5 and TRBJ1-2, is DARVTQTPRHKVTEMGQEVTMRCQPILGHNTVFWYRQTMMQGLELLAYFRNRAPLDDSGMPKDRFSAEMPDATLATLKIQPSEPRDSAVYFCASGVQGRVGYTFGSGTRLTVV.